This is a list of T cell receptor beta chains from one sample in a study of cytomegalovirus exposure and HLA in healthy donors. Produced via immunoSEQ multiplex PCR; TCRdb's table is partial and in-frame only. The sample gives over 110,000 clones, about 87% of which show up once; under 9% is in the top ten. What was sequenced was PBMCs. These receptor sequences come from a man aged 18 to 30 in good health and CMV-seropositive. The CDR3 runs from the conserved cysteine through the conserved F or W. The D gene is left open where the match is weak. Size is omitted from some rows. Given values are once, few, many or a class for expanded clones.

J: TRBJ1-1; V: TRBV10-3; D: TRBD1; size: -; CDR3: CAIKPRGPGTEAFF; DNA: TGTGCCATCAAACCAAGGGGGCCGGGCACTGAAGCTTTCTTT
J: TRBJ1-5; V: TRBV19; D: -; size: -; CDR3: CASSIKGVVVNQPQHF; DNA: TGTGCCAGTAGTATCAAGGGGGTCGTGGTCAATCAGCCCCAGCATTTT
J: TRBJ2-7; V: TRBV7-9; D: TRBD2; size: -; CDR3: CASSLAGGGEQYF; DNA: TGTGCCAGCAGTCTAGCGGGAGGGGGCGAGCAGTACTTC
J: TRBJ2-1; V: TRBV11-3; D: TRBD2; size: -; CDR3: CASSPRLAGEFGLNEQFF; DNA: TGTGCCAGCAGCCCCCGACTAGCGGGAGAATTTGGTCTCAATGAGCAGTTCTTC
J: TRBJ2-1; V: TRBV16; D: -; size: -; CDR3: CASSQSRFSSYNEQFF; DNA: TGTGCCAGCAGCCAATCGAGGTTCTCCTCCTACAATGAGCAGTTCTTC
J: TRBJ1-2; V: TRBV5-1; D: TRBD1; size: -; CDR3: CASSEQGASYGYTF; DNA: TGCGCCAGCAGCGAACAGGGGGCAAGCTATGGCTACACCTTC
J: TRBJ2-7; V: TRBV6-5; D: TRBD1; size: -; CDR3: CASHRTGETYEQYF; DNA: TGTGCCAGCCACCGGACAGGCGAAACCTACGAGCAGTACTTC
J: TRBJ1-4; V: TRBV5-1; D: TRBD1; size: -; CDR3: CASSRDTLRDRGTNEKLFF; DNA: TGCGCCAGCAGCAGAGATACGTTACGGGACAGGGGAACTAATGAAAAACTGTTTTTT
J: TRBJ2-3; V: TRBV11-3; D: TRBD2; size: -; CDR3: CASSFGLAGETQYF; DNA: TGTGCCAGCAGCTTTGGACTAGCGGGGGAAACGCAGTATTTT
J: TRBJ2-1; V: TRBV27; D: TRBD2; size: -; CDR3: CASRLAGSSYNEQFF; DNA: TGTGCCAGCAGGTTAGCGGGGAGCTCCTACAATGAGCAGTTCTTC
J: TRBJ1-5; V: TRBV6-1; D: -; size: -; CDR3: CASHRVGNQPQHF; DNA: TGTGCCAGCCACAGGGTTGGCAATCAGCCCCAGCATTTT
J: TRBJ2-5; V: TRBV13; D: -; size: -; CDR3: CASSPGVAETQYF; DNA: TGTGCCAGCAGCCCAGGGGTGGCAGAGACCCAGTACTTC
J: TRBJ2-1; V: TRBV19; D: -; size: -; CDR3: CASSPLRGNEQFF; DNA: TGTGCCAGTAGTCCACTAAGGGGAAATGAGCAGTTCTTC
J: TRBJ2-1; V: TRBV5-4; D: -; size: -; CDR3: CASSLEGGPYNEQFF; DNA: TGTGCCAGCAGCTTGGAGGGAGGACCCTACAATGAGCAGTTCTTC
J: TRBJ1-4; V: TRBV11-3; D: TRBD1; size: -; CDR3: CASSQLMGTGSNEKLFF; DNA: TGTGCCAGCAGCCAACTAATGGGGACAGGGTCTAATGAAAAACTGTTTTTT
J: TRBJ1-4; V: TRBV30; D: -; size: -; CDR3: CAWQHRALTEKLFF; DNA: TGTGCCTGGCAGCACAGGGCCTTAACGGAAAAACTGTTTTTT
J: TRBJ2-7; V: TRBV7-8; D: -; size: few; CDR3: CASSLTAGHLSYEQYF; DNA: TGTGCCAGCAGCTTAACAGCGGGACACCTCTCCTACGAGCAGTACTTC
J: TRBJ2-3; V: TRBV6-6; D: -; size: -; CDR3: CAAGTIRPKNTDTQYF; DNA: TGTGCCGCCGGGACAATACGGCCAAAAAACACAGATACGCAGTATTTT
J: TRBJ2-1; V: TRBV6-5; D: TRBD2; size: -; CDR3: CASSYSGTSGEQFF; DNA: TGTGCCAGCAGTTACTCGGGGACTAGCGGGGAGCAGTTCTTC
J: TRBJ2-3; V: TRBV5-6; D: TRBD2; size: -; CDR3: CASSWVLAGSTDTQYF; DNA: TGTGCCAGCAGCTGGGTGCTAGCGGGTAGCACAGATACGCAGTATTTT
J: TRBJ2-6; V: TRBV5-1; D: -; size: -; CDR3: CASSQGNSGANVLTF; DNA: TGCGCCAGCAGTCAGGGAAACTCTGGGGCCAACGTCCTGACTTTC
J: TRBJ1-1; V: TRBV5-4; D: TRBD1; size: -; CDR3: CASSRPQTGVITEAFF; DNA: TGTGCCAGCAGCCGGCCTCAGACAGGGGTGATCACTGAAGCTTTCTTT
J: TRBJ2-2; V: TRBV11-3; D: TRBD1; size: once; CDR3: CASRWDRLIAGELFF; DNA: TGTGCCAGCAGATGGGACAGGCTGATAGCCGGGGAGCTGTTTTTT
J: TRBJ1-3; V: TRBV27; D: -; size: -; CDR3: CASSSRQVSGNTIYF; DNA: TGTGCCAGCAGTTCCCGACAAGTCTCTGGAAACACCATATATTTT
J: TRBJ2-7; V: TRBV6-1; D: -; size: -; CDR3: CASGRRGPYEQYF; DNA: TGTGCCAGCGGACGCAGGGGACCCTACGAGCAGTACTTC
J: TRBJ2-2; V: TRBV6-1; D: -; size: -; CDR3: CANKEANTGELFF; DNA: TGTGCCAACAAGGAGGCGAACACCGGGGAGCTGTTTTTT
J: TRBJ2-7; V: TRBV9; D: TRBD2; size: -; CDR3: CASASGRANEQYF; DNA: TGTGCCAGTGCTAGCGGGAGGGCCAACGAGCAGTACTTC
J: TRBJ2-5; V: TRBV6-1; D: TRBD2; size: -; CDR3: CASSEALREGKTQYF; DNA: TGTGCCAGCAGTGAAGCTCTAAGGGAGGGAAAGACCCAGTACTTC
J: TRBJ2-3; V: TRBV11-3; D: TRBD1; size: once; CDR3: CASSLEQGGTDTQYF; DNA: TGTGCCAGCAGCTTGGAACAGGGGGGCACAGATACGCAGTATTTT
J: TRBJ1-3; V: TRBV6-1; D: TRBD1; size: -; CDR3: CASREDRGLRSGNTIYF; DNA: TGTGCCAGCAGAGAAGACAGGGGGCTTCGCTCTGGAAACACCATATATTTT
J: TRBJ2-7; V: TRBV5-1; D: TRBD2; size: -; CDR3: CASSGLAGVDYEQYF; DNA: TGCGCCAGCAGCGGGCTAGCGGGAGTCGACTACGAGCAGTACTTC
J: TRBJ2-3; V: TRBV27; D: -; size: -; CDR3: CASRQNGQSDTDTQYF; DNA: TGTGCCAGCAGACAAAATGGACAGTCGGACACAGATACGCAGTATTTT
J: TRBJ2-1; V: TRBV7-8; D: TRBD2; size: -; CDR3: CASSLARLAGEDEQFF; DNA: TGTGCCAGCAGCTTAGCGCGACTAGCGGGAGAGGATGAGCAGTTCTTC
J: TRBJ2-7; V: TRBV29-1; D: -; size: -; CDR3: CSVAPVMNEQYF; DNA: TGCAGCGTTGCTCCAGTAATGAACGAGCAGTACTTC
J: TRBJ2-3; V: TRBV13; D: TRBD2; size: -; CDR3: CASSPGTSGRTDTQYF; DNA: TGTGCCAGCAGCCCCGGGACTAGCGGACGCACAGATACGCAGTATTTT
J: TRBJ2-2; V: TRBV11-2; D: TRBD1; size: -; CDR3: CASRPTGGTGELFF; DNA: TGTGCCAGCAGACCCACAGGGGGCACCGGGGAGCTGTTTTTT
J: TRBJ2-7; V: TRBV25-1; D: -; size: -; CDR3: CASSAAYEQYF; DNA: TGTGCCAGCAGTGCGGCCTACGAGCAGTACTTC